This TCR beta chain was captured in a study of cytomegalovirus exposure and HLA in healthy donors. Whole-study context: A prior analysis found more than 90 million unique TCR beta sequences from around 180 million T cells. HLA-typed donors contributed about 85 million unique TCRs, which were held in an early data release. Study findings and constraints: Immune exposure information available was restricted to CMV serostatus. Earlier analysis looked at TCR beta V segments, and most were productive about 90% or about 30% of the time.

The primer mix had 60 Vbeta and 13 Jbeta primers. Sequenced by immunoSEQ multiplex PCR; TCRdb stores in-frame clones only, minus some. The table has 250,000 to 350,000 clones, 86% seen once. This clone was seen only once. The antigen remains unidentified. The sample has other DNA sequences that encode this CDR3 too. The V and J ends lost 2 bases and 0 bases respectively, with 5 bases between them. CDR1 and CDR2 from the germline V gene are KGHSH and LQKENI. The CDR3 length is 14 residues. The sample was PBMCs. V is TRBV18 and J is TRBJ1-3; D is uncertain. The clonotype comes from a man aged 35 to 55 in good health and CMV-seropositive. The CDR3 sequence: CASSPASSGNTIYF. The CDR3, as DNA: TGTGCCAGCTCACCAGCCAGCTCTGGAAACACCATATATTTT.